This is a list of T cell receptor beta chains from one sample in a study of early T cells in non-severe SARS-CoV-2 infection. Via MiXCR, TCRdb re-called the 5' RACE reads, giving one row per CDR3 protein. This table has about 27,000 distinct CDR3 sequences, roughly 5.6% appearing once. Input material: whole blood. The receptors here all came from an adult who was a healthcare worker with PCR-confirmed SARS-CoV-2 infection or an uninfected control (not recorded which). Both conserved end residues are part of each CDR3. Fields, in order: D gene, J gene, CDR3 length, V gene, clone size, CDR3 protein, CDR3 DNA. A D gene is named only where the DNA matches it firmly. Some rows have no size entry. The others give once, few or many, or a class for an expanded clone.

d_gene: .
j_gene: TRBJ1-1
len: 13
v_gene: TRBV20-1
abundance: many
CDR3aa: CSASPRGIAEAFF
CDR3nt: TGCAGTGCTAGTCCCAGGGGAATCGCTGAAGCTTTCTTT

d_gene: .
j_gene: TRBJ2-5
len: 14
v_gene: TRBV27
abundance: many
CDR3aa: CASGRSGTEETQYF
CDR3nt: TGTGCCAGCGGCCGATCGGGGACGGAGGAGACCCAGTACTTC

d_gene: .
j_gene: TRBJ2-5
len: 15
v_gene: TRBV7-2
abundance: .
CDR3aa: CASSSTGGRVETQYF
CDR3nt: TGTGCCAGCAGCTCTACTGGGGGCAGGGTAGAGACCCAGTACTTC

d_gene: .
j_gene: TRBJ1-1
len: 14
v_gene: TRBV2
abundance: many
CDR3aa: CASSRNRPNTEAFF
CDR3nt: TGTGCCAGCAGTAGAAACAGGCCGAACACTGAAGCTTTCTTT

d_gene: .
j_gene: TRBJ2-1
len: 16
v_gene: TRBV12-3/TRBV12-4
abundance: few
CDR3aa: CASSFLTGSQVNEQFF
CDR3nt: TGTGCCAGCAGTTTTTTAACAGGGAGTCAAGTGAATGAGCAGTTCTTC

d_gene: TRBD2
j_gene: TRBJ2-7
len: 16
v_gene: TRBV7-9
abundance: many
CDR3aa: CASSLPVGGGSYEQYF
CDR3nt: TGTGCCAGCAGCCTACCCGTGGGCGGGGGGTCCTACGAGCAGTACTTC

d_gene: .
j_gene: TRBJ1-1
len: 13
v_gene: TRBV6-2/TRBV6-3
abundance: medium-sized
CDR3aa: CASNQGWDTEAFF
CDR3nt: TGTGCCAGCAACCAGGGATGGGACACTGAAGCTTTCTTT

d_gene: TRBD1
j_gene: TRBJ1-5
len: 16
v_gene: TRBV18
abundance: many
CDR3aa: CASSRGTGGAGKPQHF
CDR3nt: TGTGCCAGCTCCCGCGGGACAGGGGGCGCGGGTAAGCCCCAGCATTTT

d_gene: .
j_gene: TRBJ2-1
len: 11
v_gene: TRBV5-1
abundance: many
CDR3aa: CASSFYNEQFF
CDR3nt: TGCGCCAGCAGCTTCTACAATGAGCAGTTCTTC

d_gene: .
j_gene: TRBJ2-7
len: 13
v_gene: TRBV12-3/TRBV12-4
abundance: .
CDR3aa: CASSPGFPYEQYF
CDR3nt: TGTGCCAGCAGCCCCGGGTTTCCCTACGAGCAGTACTTC

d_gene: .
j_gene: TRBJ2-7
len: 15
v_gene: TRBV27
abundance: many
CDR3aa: CASSPRGGGSYEQYF
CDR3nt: TGTGCCAGCAGTCCCCGGGGAGGGGGGTCCTACGAGCAGTACTTC

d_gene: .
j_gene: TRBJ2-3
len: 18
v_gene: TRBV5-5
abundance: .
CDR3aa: CASSLSPQGNPSTDTQYF
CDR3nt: TGTGCCAGCAGCCTAAGCCCGCAGGGAAACCCTAGCACAGATACGCAGTATTTT

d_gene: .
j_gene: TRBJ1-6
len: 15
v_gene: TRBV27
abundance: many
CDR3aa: CASSIGQDIGSPLHF
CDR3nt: TGTGCCAGCAGTATAGGGCAGGACATCGGTTCACCCCTCCACTTT

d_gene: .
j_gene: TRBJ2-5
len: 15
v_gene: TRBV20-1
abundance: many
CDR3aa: CSATGTLRTQETQYF
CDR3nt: TGCAGTGCTACCGGGACCCTCAGGACGCAAGAGACCCAGTACTTC

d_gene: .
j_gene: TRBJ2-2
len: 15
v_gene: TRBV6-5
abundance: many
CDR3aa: CASSSLFSNTGELFF
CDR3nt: TGTGCCAGCAGTTCTTTATTCTCGAACACCGGGGAGCTGTTTTTT

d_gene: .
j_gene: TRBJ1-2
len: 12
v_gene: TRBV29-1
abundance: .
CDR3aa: CSVAGQPYGYTF
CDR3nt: TGCAGCGTTGCAGGGCAACCCTATGGCTACACCTTC